The 27 T cell receptor beta chains in this list originate from one sample, sequenced in a study of early T cells in non-severe SARS-CoV-2 infection. TCRdb itself ran the 5' RACE reads through MiXCR, one entry per CDR3 protein. Here the sample spans some 50,000 distinct CDR3 sequences, around 10% being singletons. The sequencing here drew on whole blood, taken at baseline. These receptors were taken from an adult who was a healthcare worker with PCR-confirmed SARS-CoV-2 infection or an uninfected control (not recorded which).

The chain carries TRBV29-1 and TRBJ2-7, with TRBD2 identical over 7 bases. With V trimmed by 2 bases and J by 4 bases, 14 bases remained unmatched. The CDR3 totals 16 residues. From germline, CDR1 is SQVTM and CDR2 ANQGSEA. Written as DNA, the CDR3 is TGCAGCGTTGAAACACCCGAAGAGGGGAGGGGTTACGAGCAGTACTTC. Its translation: CSVETPEEGRGYEQYF.

This chain connects TRBV20-1 to TRBJ2-3, with D perhaps matching TRBD1 (6 bases). The V gene's germline CDR1 is DFQATT and CDR2 SNEGSKA (reference sequence). V lost 6 bases and J 4 bases, leaving 35 bases between the germline ends. This CDR3 is built from 20 residues. CDR3 in DNA: TGCAGTGCCGAGGCCGATTACGACAGGTTTGCCTCCTTTGGGCCAGATACGCAGTATTTT. Its protein product is CSAEADYDRFASFGPDTQYF.

This clonotype was found a few times. This chain connects TRBV9 to TRBJ1-2; 7 nucleotides align to TRBD1. Losses at the gene ends were 3 bases for V and 8 bases for J; bases not matched to a gene: 16. CDR3 length: 16 amino acids. Germline loops: CDR1 SGDLS, CDR2 YYNGEE. The CDR3 region is CASSAQPGQLSAGYTF. The CDR3 coding sequence is TGTGCCAGCAGCGCCCAACCGGGACAGCTTTCTGCCGGCTACACCTTC.

A few counts support this clonotype. One junction end disagrees with the germline gene, perhaps due to a read error. The J gene is TRBJ1-5, the V gene TRBV2; D possibly corresponds to TRBD1 (5 bases). Looked up from germline, CDR1 is SNHLY and CDR2 is FYNNEI. The CDR3 is made up of 14 amino acids. The CDR3 is CASSEGGGNQPQHF. CDR3 coding DNA: TGTGCCAGCAGCGAAGGAGGGGGCAATCAGCCCCAGCATTTT.

This clonotype was detected a few times. The chain joins TRBV27 to TRBJ1-3; possible D gene TRBD1, 5 bases. This CDR3 region has 19 residues. Per the germline V gene, CDR1 is MNHEY and CDR2 is SMNVEV (reference sequence). Trimming removed 5 bases at V and 0 bases at J, with 23 bases between. CDR3 DNA sequence: TGTGCCAGCAGTCCGGTTGAGGAGGGGAGGATGAGCTCTGGAAACACCATATATTTT. Amino acids: CASSPVEEGRMSSGNTIYF.

This clonotype was found many times. The chain couples TRBV29-1 to TRBJ2-1; 7 bases align to TRBD1. This CDR3 has 10 amino acids. V lost 7 bases and J lost 7; bases outside the gene matches: 1. Germline CDR1 reads SQVTM; CDR2 reads ANQGSEA. The CDR3 DNA sequence: TGCAGCGGGGGACAGAATGAGCAGTTCTTC. Translation gives CSGGQNEQFF.

V and J are TRBV5-1 and TRBJ2-3, with 11 bases matching TRBD2. Trimming at V came to 1 base and at J to 2 bases, leaving 6 bases not matched to a gene. CDR3 length equals 17 residues. Germline lookup yields CDR1 SGHRS and CDR2 YFSETQ. CDR3 sequence reads: CASSLPGLAVNTDTQYF. The DNA of the CDR3 is TGCGCCAGCAGCTTGCCGGGACTAGCGGTAAACACAGATACGCAGTATTTT.

The rearrangement uses TRBV6-5 and TRBJ2-7, with 7 bases lining up with TRBD2. The germline gives CDR1 MNHEY, CDR2 SVGAGI. V dropped 2 bases and J dropped 0; count of bases not matched to a gene: 4. This CDR3 has 15 residues. This CDR3 reads CASSYAAGASYEQYF. Written as DNA, the CDR3 is TGTGCCAGCAGTTACGCGGCGGGAGCCTCCTACGAGCAGTACTTC.

This clonotype was seen more than once but under ten times. The V gene is TRBV7-8, the J gene TRBJ1-6, with TRBD1 matching over 9 bases. The junction had 4 bases not matched to a gene; V was cut back by 5 bases and J by 8 bases. CDR1 and CDR2 (germline): SGHVS, FQNEAQ. The CDR3 has 14 amino acids. The CDR3 coding sequence is TGTGCCAGCAGCCTACGACAGGGGGATTCACCCCTCCACTTT. Protein: CASSLRQGDSPLHF.

In its sample, this clonotype was seen a few times. In nucleotides, the CDR3 is TGCGCCAGCAGCCAAGTTTCAGGCTCCTACGAGCAGTACTTC. Encoded protein: CASSQVSGSYEQYF. The gene calls are TRBV4-1 and TRBJ2-7, with D unclear. The CDR3 runs 14 residues. Trimming removed 1 base from V and 0 bases from J, with 7 bases in between. Germline CDR1 reads MGHRA; CDR2 reads YSYEKL.

This clonotype was counted a few times. The V and J genes are TRBV12-3 or TRBV12-4 and TRBJ2-4; D gene ambiguous. Trimming stripped 6 bases from V and 10 bases from J, with 13 bases between. The CDR3 extends over 12 amino acids. Written as DNA, the CDR3 is TGTGCCAGCAGAGGAGCTGGCAGTATTCAGTACTTC. The encoded protein is CASRGAGSIQYF.

The chain recombines TRBV3-1 with TRBJ2-3; 14 nucleotides match TRBD2. The CDR3 is made up of 16 amino acids. V gave up 4 bases and J gave up 2 bases; unmatched junction bases: 2. In germline, CDR1 is LGHDT, CDR2 YNNKEL (reference sequence). In DNA, the CDR3 is TGTGCCAGCAGCCGGGGACTAGCGGGGGCCACAGATACGCAGTATTTT. Its translation is CASSRGLAGATDTQYF.

This clonotype was seen a handful of times. The chain carries TRBV3-1 and TRBJ1-1; a weak D match, TRBD1 (6 bases). The CDR3 is made up of 13 amino acids. Trimming stripped 3 bases from V and 8 bases from J, with 13 bases between. Germline CDR1 LGHDT, CDR2 YNNKEL (reference sequence). The chain's CDR3 is CASSQPLTGEAFF. DNA of the CDR3: TGTGCCAGCAGCCAGCCCCTAACAGGGGAAGCTTTCTTT.

The rearrangement uses TRBV29-1 and TRBJ2-1; TRBD2 agrees at 13 bases. V shed 7 bases, J shed 6 bases, and the junction held 9 bases outside the gene matches. Germline V gives CDR1 SQVTM, CDR2 ANQGSEA. The CDR3 has 15 residues. CDR3 bases: TGCAGCGCTGTGACTAGCGGGAGGAAGGCCAATGAGCAGTTCTTC. This translates into CSAVTSGRKANEQFF.

The rearrangement joins TRBV6-6 to TRBJ1-5; 9 bases match TRBD1. The CDR3 is 14 residues long. The ends lost 8 bases at V and 4 bases at J; junction bases unmatched: 6. Germline V CDR1 and CDR2: MNHNY, SVGAGI (reference sequence). The CDR3 reads CASVGGQGNQPQHF. The CDR3 DNA reads TGTGCCAGCGTTGGAGGACAGGGGAATCAGCCCCAGCATTTT.

J is TRBJ2-3 and V is TRBV29-1; 14 bases are shared with TRBD2. Germline V gene data show CDR1 as SQVTM and CDR2 as ANQGSEA. The J segment lost 6 bases and the V segment lost 3 bases, leaving 5 bases of the junction unmatched. The CDR3 totals 15 residues. The CDR3 sequence: CSVDGTSGSGDTQYF. CDR3 bases: TGCAGCGTTGATGGGACTAGCGGGAGTGGCGATACGCAGTATTTT.

The chain is built from TRBV11-3 and TRBJ2-1, with D uncertain. The germline V and J ends were trimmed by 5 bases and 7 bases, with 15 bases remaining between them. Germline V CDR1 and CDR2: SGHNT, YENEEA. CDR3 length: 14 amino acids. CDR3 region: CASSPRAISNEQFF. The CDR3 DNA reads TGTGCCAGCAGCCCCCGGGCGATCTCAAATGAGCAGTTCTTC.

This clonotype was detected a few times. The V and J genes are TRBV7-9 and TRBJ1-1; D not resolved. Germline CDR1 and CDR2: SEHNR and FQNEAQ (reference sequence). The V end lost 0 bases, the J end lost 6 bases, and 8 bases lay between the germline ends. The CDR3 runs 13 residues. CDR3 nucleotide sequence: TGTGCCAGCAGCTTAGCCGGGGTGGCTGAAGCTTTCTTT. It codes for CASSLAGVAEAFF.

This rearrangement joins TRBV27 to TRBJ1-6; tentative D call: TRBD1 (5 bases). Germline V gene data show CDR1 as MNHEY and CDR2 as SMNVEV (reference sequence). The CDR3 runs to 15 residues. Trimming stripped 5 bases from V and 2 bases from J, with 10 bases between. The CDR3 DNA sequence: TGTGCCAGCAGTCCCCGCAGGGCCTATAATTCACCCCTCCACTTT. It is translated as CASSPRRAYNSPLHF.

The chain recombines TRBV20-1 with TRBJ2-5, with 9 positions matching TRBD2. Per the germline V gene, CDR1 is DFQATT and CDR2 is SNEGSKA (reference sequence). The CDR3 has 13 amino acids. Unmatched junction bases numbered 10, after V lost 7 bases and J lost 7 bases. The CDR3 DNA follows: TGCAGTGGCACGGCTAGCGGGATGGGGACCCAGTACTTC. It is translated as CSGTASGMGTQYF.

This clonotype was observed a few times. This sequence joins TRBV10-3 and TRBJ2-3; 9 bases map to TRBD2. The CDR3 totals 17 residues. Germline V gives CDR1 ENHRY, CDR2 SYGVKD. J was trimmed by 2 bases and V by 6 bases; bases with no gene match: 12. The CDR3 protein is CAIREIGLAYNTDTQYF. CDR3 DNA sequence: TGTGCCATCAGGGAAATTGGACTAGCGTATAACACAGATACGCAGTATTTT.

This clonotype was found many times. The germline gene is not matched at one end of the junction; a read error may be the cause. V gene TRBV7-9 combines with J gene TRBJ1-1; 7 bases align to TRBD1. The CDR3 spans 15 residues. The germline V gene encodes CDR1 SEHNR and CDR2 FQNEAQ (reference sequence). This CDR3 is CASRGGQTVNTEAFF. Here the CDR3 DNA reads TGTGCAAGCAGAGGGGGACAGACAGTGAACACTGAAGCTTTCTTT.

The CDR3 DNA reads TGTGCCAGCAGCCCCGGGACAGGGGGGAATGAAAAACTGTTTTTT. Encoded protein: CASSPGTGGNEKLFF. The V call is TRBV3-1, the J call TRBJ1-4; the match to TRBD1 covers 11 bases. Germline values: CDR1 LGHDT, CDR2 YNNKEL (reference sequence). With 4 bases clipped from V and 5 bases from J, the junction kept 3 bases outside the gene matches. The CDR3 sequence is 15 residues long.

This clonotype came up a few times. This chain uses TRBV14 with TRBJ2-5; perhaps TRBD2 as D (5 bases). CDR1 and CDR2 from the germline V gene are SGHDN and FVKESK. Trimming took off 4 bases at V and 4 bases at J, with 19 bases between the two ends. This CDR3 has 16 amino acids. The CDR3 sequence: CASSPSLGLDVETQYF. The CDR3 region has the DNA TGTGCCAGCAGCCCGTCGCTTGGACTTGATGTAGAGACCCAGTACTTC.

The rearrangement links TRBV11-2 to TRBJ2-5, with 7 positions matching TRBD2. The CDR3 loop spans 14 amino acids. V was clipped by 5 bases and J by 4 bases; unmatched bases: 7. CDR1 and CDR2 (germline): SGHAT, FQNNGV. The CDR3 reads CASSLPGGRETQYF. CDR3 sequence (DNA): TGTGCCAGCAGCCTCCCCGGGGGGAGAGAGACCCAGTACTTC. The full variable domain, rest sourced from reference TRBV11-2 and TRBJ2-5, is EAGVAQSPRYKIIEKRQSVAFWCNPISGHATLYWYQQILGQGPKLLIQFQNNGVVDDSQLPKDRFSAERLKGVDSTLKIQPAKLEDSAVYLCASSLPGGRETQYFGPGTRLLVL.

This clonotype occurred many times. The chain uses TRBV12-3 or TRBV12-4 and TRBJ1-4, with 7 nucleotides matching TRBD1. The CDR3 covers 12 residues. Germline trimming cut 5 bases from V and 10 bases from J; bases unmatched to any gene: 4. DNA of the CDR3: TGTGCCAGCAGTCCTACAGGGGCAAAACTGTTTTTT. It encodes CASSPTGAKLFF.

This clonotype was counted only a few times. The chain carries TRBV7-8 and TRBJ1-1, with TRBD1 as a possible D gene (6 bases). Germline V gene sequence: CDR1 SGHVS, CDR2 FQNEAQ. The CDR3 length is 13 residues. Trimming removed 5 bases from V and 1 base from J, with 8 bases in between. The CDR3 bases are TGTGCCAGCAGCAGACAGGAGAACACTGAAGCTTTCTTT. Protein product: CASSRQENTEAFF.